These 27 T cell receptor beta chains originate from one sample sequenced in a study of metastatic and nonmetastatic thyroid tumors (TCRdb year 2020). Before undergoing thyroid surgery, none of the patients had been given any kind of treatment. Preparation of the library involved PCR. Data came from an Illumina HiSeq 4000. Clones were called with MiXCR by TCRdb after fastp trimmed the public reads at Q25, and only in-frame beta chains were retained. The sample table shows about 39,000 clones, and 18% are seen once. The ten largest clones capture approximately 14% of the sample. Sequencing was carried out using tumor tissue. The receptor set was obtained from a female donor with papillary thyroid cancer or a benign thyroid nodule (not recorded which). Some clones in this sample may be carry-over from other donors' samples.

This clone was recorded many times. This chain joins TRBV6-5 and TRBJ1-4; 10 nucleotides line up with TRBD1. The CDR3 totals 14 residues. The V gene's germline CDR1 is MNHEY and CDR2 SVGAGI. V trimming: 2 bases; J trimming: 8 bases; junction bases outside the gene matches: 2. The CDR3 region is CASSYGTGAEKLFF. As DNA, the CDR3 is TGTGCCAGCAGTTACGGGACAGGGGCGGAAAAACTGTTTTTT.

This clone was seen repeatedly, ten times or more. The CDR3: CASSLVATDTEAFF. Written as DNA, the CDR3 is TGCGCCAGCAGCTTGGTAGCTACTGACACTGAAGCTTTCTTT. The chain combines TRBV5-1 with TRBJ1-1; D is ambiguous. This CDR3 has 14 amino acids. The V end lost 0 bases, the J end lost 3 bases, and 9 bases lay between the germline ends. Per germline, CDR1 SGHRS and CDR2 YFSETQ.

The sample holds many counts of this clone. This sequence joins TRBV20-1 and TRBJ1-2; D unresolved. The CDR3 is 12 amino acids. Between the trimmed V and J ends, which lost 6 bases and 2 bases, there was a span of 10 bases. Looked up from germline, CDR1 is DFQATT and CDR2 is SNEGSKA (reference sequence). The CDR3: CSARQINYGYTF. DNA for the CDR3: TGCAGTGCGAGGCAGATAAACTATGGCTACACCTTC.

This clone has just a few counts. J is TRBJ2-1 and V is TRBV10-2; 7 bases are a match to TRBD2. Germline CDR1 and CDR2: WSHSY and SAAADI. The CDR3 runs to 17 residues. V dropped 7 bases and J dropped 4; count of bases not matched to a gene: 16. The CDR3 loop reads CASMTYGLADRYNEQFF. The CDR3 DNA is TGCGCCAGCATGACATATGGTCTAGCGGACCGTTACAATGAGCAGTTCTTC.

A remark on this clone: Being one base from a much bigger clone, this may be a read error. This CDR3 is CASRRMGDFREGRTGELFF. CDR3 DNA sequence: TGTGCCAGCAGGCGCATGGGGGATTTTCGGGAGGGCCGGACCGGGGAGCTGTTTTTT. This chain connects TRBV6-2 or TRBV6-3 to TRBJ2-2; 8 bases are shared with TRBD2. The CDR3 loop spans 19 amino acids. CDR1 and CDR2 from the germline V gene are MNHEY and SVGEGT. The J segment lost 5 bases and the V segment lost 6 bases, leaving 20 bases of the junction unmatched.

Here the CDR3 DNA reads TGCGCCAGCATTGGGGTGGTCAATGAGCAGTTCTTC. It codes for CASIGVVNEQFF. The chain links TRBV10-1 to TRBJ2-1; D not certain. Trimming removed 7 bases from V and 6 bases from J, with 10 bases in between. The CDR3 is 12 amino acids. Germline assignment: CDR1 WNHNN and CDR2 SYGVQD (reference sequence).

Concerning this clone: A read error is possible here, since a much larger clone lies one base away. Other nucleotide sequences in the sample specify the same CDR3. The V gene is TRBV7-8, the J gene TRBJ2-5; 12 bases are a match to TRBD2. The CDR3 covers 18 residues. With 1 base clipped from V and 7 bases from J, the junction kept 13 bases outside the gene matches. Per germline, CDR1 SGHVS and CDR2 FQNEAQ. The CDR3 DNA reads TGTGCCAGCAGCTTAGGTGTTGTCAGGCTAGCGGGAGGGAGGACCCAGTACTTC. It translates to CASSLGVVRLAGGRTQYF. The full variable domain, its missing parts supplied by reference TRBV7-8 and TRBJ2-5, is GAGVSQSPRYKVAKRGQDVALRCDPISGHVSLFWYQQALGQGPEFLTYFQNEAQLDKSGLPSDRFFAERPEGSVSTLKIQRTQQEDSAVYLCASSLGVVRLAGGRTQYFGPGTRLLVL.

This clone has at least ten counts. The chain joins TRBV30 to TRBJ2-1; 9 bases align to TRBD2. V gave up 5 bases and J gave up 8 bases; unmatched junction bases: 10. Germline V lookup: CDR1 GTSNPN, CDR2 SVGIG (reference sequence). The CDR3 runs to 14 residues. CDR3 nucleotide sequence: TGTGCCTGGCGTGGGGCGGGAGGGCTAGATGAGCAGTTCTTC. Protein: CAWRGAGGLDEQFF.

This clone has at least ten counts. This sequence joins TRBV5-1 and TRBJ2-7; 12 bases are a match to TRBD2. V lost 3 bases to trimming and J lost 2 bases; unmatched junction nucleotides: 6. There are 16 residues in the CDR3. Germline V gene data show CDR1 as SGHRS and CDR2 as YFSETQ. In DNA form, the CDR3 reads TGCGCCAGCAGCTCTCGGAGACTAGCGGGAGCCTACGAGCAGTACTTC. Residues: CASSSRRLAGAYEQYF.

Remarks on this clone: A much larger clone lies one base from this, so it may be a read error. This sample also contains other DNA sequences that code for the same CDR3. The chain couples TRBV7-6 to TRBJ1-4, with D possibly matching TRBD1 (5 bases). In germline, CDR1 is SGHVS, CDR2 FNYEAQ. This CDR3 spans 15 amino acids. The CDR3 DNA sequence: TGTGCCAGCAGCTCGGACCTAATGAGGGGCAAAAACCTGTTTTTC. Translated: CASSSDLMRGKNLFF.

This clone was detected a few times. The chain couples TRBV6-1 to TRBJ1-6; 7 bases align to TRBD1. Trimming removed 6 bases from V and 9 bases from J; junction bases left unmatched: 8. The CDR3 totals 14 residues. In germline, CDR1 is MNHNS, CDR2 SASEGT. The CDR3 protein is CASSDRVRSSPLHF. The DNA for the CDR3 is TGTGCCAGCAGCGACAGGGTACGAAGTTCACCCCTCCACTTT.

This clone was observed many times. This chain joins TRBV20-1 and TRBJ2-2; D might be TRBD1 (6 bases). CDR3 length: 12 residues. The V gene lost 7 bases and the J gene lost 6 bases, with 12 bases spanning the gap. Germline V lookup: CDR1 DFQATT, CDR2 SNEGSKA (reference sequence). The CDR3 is CSGAWGPGELFF. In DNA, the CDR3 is TGCAGTGGGGCCTGGGGGCCCGGGGAGCTGTTTTTT.

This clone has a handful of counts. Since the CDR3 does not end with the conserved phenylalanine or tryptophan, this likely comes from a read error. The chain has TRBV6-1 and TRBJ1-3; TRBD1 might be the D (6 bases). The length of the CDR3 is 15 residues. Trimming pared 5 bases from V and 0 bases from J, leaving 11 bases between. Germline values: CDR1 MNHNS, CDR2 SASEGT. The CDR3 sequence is CASSITDSSGNTIYS. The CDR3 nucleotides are TGTGCCAGCAGTATAACGGACAGCTCTGGAAACACCATATATTCT.

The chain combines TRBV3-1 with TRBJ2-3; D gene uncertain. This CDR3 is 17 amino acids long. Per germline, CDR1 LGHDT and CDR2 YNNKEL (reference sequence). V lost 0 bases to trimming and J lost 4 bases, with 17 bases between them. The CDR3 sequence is CASSQEVPNKLADTQYF. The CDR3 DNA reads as TGTGCCAGCAGCCAAGAGGTGCCGAATAAACTGGCAGATACGCAGTATTTT.

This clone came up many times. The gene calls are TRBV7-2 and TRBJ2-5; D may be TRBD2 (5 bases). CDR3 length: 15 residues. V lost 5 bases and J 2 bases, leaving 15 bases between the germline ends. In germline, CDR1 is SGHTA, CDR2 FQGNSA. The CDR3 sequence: CASSPSGTKQETQYF. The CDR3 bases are TGTGCCAGCAGCCCGTCGGGAACCAAGCAAGAGACCCAGTACTTC.

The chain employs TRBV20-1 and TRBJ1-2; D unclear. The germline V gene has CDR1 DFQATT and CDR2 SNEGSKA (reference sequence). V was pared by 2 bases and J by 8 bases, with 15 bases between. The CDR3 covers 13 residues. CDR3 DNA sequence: TGCAGTGCTAGATTACCTCGAATTCGGGGCTACACCTTC. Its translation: CSARLPRIRGYTF.

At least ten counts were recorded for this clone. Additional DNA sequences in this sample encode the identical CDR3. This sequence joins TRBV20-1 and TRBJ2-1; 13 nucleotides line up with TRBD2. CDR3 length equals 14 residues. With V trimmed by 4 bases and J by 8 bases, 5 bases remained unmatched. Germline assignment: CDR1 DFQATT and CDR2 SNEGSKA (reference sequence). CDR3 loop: CSANGLAGVHEQFF. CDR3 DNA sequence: TGCAGTGCTAACGGACTAGCGGGGGTCCATGAGCAGTTCTTC.

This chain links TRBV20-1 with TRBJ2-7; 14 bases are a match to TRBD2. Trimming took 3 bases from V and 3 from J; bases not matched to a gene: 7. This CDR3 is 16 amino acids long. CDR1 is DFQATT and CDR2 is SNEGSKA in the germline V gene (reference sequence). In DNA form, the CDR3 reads TGCAGTGCTAGCGGGACTAGCGGGGGTGCCGTCTACGAGCAGTACTTC. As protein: CSASGTSGGAVYEQYF.

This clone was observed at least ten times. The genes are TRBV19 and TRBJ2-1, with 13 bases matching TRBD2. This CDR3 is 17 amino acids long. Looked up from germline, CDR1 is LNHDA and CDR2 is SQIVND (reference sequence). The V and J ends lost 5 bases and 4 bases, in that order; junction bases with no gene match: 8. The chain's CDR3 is CASSGRTSGGPYNEQFF. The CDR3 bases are TGTGCCAGTAGTGGCCGGACTAGCGGGGGACCTTACAATGAGCAGTTCTTC.

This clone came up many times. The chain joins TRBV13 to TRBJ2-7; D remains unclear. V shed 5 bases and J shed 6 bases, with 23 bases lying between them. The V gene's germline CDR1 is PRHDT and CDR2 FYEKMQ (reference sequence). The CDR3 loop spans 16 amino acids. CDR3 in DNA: TGTGCCAGCAGCCCAACGCGGACGCTAGTTACGCGCGAGCAGTACTTC. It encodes CASSPTRTLVTREQYF.

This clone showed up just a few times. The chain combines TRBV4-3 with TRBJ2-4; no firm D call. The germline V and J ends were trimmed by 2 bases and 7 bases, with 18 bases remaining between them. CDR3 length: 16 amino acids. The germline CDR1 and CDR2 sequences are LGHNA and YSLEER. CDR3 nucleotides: TGCGCCAGCAGCCAACGGTACTGGGCCCGTGGGAACATTCAGTACTTC. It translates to CASSQRYWARGNIQYF.

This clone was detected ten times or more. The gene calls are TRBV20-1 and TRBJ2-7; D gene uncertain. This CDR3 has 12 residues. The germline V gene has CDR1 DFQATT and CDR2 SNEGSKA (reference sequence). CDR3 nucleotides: TGCAGGGCCACGAAGGTCCCCTACGAGCAGTACTTC. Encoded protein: CRATKVPYEQYF.

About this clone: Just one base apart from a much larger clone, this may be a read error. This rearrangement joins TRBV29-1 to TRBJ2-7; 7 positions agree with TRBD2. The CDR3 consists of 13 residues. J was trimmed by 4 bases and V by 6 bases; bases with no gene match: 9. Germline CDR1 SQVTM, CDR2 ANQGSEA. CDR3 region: CSVRIGGRYEQYF. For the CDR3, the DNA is TGCAGCGTCCGTATCGGGGGGAGGTACGAGCAGTACTTC.

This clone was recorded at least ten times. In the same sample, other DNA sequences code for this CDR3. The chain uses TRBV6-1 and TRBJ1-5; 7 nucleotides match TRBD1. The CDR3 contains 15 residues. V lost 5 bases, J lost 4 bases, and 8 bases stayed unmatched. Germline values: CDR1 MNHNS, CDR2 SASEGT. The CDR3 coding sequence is TGTGCCAGCAGTCGAAAGACAGGGACTAATCAGCCCCAGCATTTT. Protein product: CASSRKTGTNQPQHF.

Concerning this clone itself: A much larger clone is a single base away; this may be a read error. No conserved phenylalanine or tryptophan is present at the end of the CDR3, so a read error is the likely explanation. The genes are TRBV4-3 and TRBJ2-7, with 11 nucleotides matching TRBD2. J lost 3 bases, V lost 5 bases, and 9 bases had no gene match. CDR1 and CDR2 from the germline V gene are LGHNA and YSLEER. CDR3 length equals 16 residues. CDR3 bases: TGCGCCAGCAGCTTGACTAGCGGGGCTAGTATCTACGAGCAGTACCTC. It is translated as CASSLTSGASIYEQYL.

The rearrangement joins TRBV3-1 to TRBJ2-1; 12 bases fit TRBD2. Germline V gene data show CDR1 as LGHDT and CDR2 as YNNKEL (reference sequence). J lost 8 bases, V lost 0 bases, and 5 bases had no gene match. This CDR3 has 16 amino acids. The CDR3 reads CASSQEASGGADEQFF. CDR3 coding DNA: TGTGCCAGCAGCCAAGAGGCTAGCGGGGGGGCGGATGAGCAGTTCTTC.

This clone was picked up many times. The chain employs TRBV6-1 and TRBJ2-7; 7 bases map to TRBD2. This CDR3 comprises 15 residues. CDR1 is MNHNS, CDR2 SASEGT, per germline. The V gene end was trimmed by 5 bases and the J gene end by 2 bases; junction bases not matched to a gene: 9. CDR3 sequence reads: CASSKSLAGAYEQYF. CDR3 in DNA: TGTGCCAGCAGTAAATCACTGGCGGGGGCCTACGAGCAGTACTTC.